The 2 T cell receptor beta chains below were found in one sample sequenced in a study of regulatory T cells in long-lasting Graves disease. Time point: newly diagnosed GD, antithyroid drugs for less than 3 months. Isolated PBMC RNA provided the starting material for the TCR library. According to the study, TCR beta libraries were built with iRepertoire HTBI primers and CDR3-region Arm-PCR. Each CDR3 protein gets one entry after TCRdb re-called the multiplex PCR reads with MiXCR. The table lists roughly 500,000 distinct CDR3 sequences, roughly 13% of them singletons. The same data also contributed to another study, on T cells in Graves' hyperthyroidism and ophthalmopathy.

The sequenced sample was peripheral blood mononuclear cells (PBMCs), obtained at new diagnosis, from a patient treated with antithyroid drugs. The receptors were gathered from a man aged 25 to 40 with Graves disease.

This clonotype appeared many times. The gene calls are TRBV20-1 and TRBJ2-5; TRBD2 matches at 9 bases. Germline loops: CDR1 DFQATT, CDR2 SNEGSKA (reference sequence). The CDR3 length is 15 residues. The trim removed 3 bases at V and 3 bases at J, leaving 8 bases unmatched. In DNA form, the CDR3 reads TGCAGTGCTAGTAAGCTAGCGGGACTGGAAGAGACCCAGTACTTC. This translates into CSASKLAGLEETQYF.

On this clonotype itself: This likely comes from a read error, as the CDR3 has no conserved phenylalanine or tryptophan at its end. This chain joins TRBV6-1 and TRBJ2-3; possibly TRBD2 for D (6 bases). The CDR3 contains 16 residues. Germline V gives CDR1 MNHNS, CDR2 SASEGT. V dropped 5 bases and J dropped 4 bases, with 19 bases sitting between them. CDR3 sequence reads: CASSPGGLAVSDTQYL. In DNA, the CDR3 is TGTGCCAGCAGTCCTGGAGGGCTAGCCGTCTCAGATACGCAGTATCTT.